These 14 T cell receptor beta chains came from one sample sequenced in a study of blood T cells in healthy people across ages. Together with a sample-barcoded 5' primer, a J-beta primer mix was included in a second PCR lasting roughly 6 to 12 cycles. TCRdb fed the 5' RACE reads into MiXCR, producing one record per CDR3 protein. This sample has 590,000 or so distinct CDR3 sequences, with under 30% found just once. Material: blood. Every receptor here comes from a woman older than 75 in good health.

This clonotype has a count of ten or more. CDR3 amino acids: CSAGPLLASDTQYF. The CDR3 region has the DNA TGCAGTGCTGGGCCTTTACTAGCTTCAGATACGCAGTATTTT. This chain uses TRBV20-1 with TRBJ2-3, with D perhaps matching TRBD2 (6 bases). V dropped 5 bases and J dropped 4 bases, with 16 bases sitting between them. CDR1 DFQATT and CDR2 SNEGSKA come from the germline V gene (reference sequence). This CDR3 has 14 residues.

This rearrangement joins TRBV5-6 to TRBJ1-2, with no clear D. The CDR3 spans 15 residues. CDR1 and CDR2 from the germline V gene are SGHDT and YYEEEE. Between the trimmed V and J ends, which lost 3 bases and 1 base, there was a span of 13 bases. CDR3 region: CASSSPGVINYGYTF. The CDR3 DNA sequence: TGTGCCAGCAGCTCACCAGGAGTAATTAACTATGGCTACACCTTC.

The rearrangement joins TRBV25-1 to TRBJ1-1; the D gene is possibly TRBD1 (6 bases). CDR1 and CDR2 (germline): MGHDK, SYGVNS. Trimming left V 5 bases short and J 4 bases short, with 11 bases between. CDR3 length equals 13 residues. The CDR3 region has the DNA TGTGCCAGCAGTCCCCGGGGGCGCACTGAAGCTTTCTTT. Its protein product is CASSPRGRTEAFF.

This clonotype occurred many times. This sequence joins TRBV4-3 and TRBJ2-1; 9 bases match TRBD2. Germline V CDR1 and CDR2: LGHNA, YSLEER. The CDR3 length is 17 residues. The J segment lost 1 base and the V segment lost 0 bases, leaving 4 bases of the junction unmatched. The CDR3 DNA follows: TGCGCCAGCAGCCAAGATCCCAGCGGGGGGTCCTACAATGAGCAGTTCTTC. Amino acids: CASSQDPSGGSYNEQFF.

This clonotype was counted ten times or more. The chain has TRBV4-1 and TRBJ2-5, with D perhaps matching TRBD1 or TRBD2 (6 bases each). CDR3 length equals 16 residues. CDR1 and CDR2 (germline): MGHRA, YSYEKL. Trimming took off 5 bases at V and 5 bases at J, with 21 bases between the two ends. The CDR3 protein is CASSIGGGGGWETQYF. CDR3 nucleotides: TGCGCCAGCAGCATTGGGGGCGGTGGGGGGTGGGAGACCCAGTACTTC.

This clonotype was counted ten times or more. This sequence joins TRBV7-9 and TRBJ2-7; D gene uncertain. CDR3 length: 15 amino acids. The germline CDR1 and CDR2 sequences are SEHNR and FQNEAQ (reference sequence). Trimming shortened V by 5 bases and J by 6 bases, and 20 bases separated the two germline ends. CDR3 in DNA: TGTGCCAGCAGCACCGGAGTGGGCCACAATGGCGAGCAGTACTTC. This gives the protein CASSTGVGHNGEQYF.

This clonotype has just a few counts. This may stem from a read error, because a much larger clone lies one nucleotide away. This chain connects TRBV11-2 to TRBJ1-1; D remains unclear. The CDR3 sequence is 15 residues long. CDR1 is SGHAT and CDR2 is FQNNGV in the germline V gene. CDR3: CASSLVSLPNTGAFF. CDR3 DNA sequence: TGTGCCAGCAGCTTAGTCAGCCTACCGAACACTGGAGCTTTCTTT.

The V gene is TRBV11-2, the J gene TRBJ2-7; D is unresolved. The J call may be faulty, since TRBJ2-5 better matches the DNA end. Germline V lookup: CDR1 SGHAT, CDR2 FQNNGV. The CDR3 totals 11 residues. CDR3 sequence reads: CASSFFETQYF. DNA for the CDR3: TGTGCCAGCAGCTTTTTTGAGACCCAGTACTTC.

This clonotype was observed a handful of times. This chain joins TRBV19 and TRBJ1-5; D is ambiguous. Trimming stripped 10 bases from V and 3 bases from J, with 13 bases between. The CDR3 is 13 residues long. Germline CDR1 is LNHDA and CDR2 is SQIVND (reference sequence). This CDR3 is CATGRGNNQPQHF. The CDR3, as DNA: TGTGCCACGGGCCGCGGAAACAATCAGCCCCAGCATTTT.

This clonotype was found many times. The CDR3 DNA is TGCGCCAGCAGCTTGGAAGCCTTAAGCACAGATACGCAGTATTTT. Its protein product is CASSLEALSTDTQYF. V gene TRBV5-1 combines with J gene TRBJ2-3; D gene unclear. V lost 0 bases to trimming and J lost 0 bases, with 8 bases between them. Germline V gene lookup returns CDR1 SGHRS and CDR2 YFSETQ. The CDR3 consists of 15 residues.

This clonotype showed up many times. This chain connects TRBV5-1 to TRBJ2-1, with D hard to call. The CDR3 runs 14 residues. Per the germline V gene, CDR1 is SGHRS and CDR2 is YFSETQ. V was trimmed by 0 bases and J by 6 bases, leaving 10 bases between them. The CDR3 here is CASSLGPESNEQFF. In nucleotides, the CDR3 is TGCGCCAGCAGCTTGGGTCCGGAGAGCAATGAGCAGTTCTTC.

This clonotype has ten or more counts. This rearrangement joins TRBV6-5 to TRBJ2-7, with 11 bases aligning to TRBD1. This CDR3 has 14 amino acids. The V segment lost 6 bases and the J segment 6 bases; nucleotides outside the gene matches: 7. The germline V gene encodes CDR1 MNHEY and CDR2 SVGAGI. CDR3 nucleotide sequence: TGTGCCAGCAGCCGAGCAGGGACAGGGGGCGAGCAGTACTTC. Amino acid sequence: CASSRAGTGGEQYF.

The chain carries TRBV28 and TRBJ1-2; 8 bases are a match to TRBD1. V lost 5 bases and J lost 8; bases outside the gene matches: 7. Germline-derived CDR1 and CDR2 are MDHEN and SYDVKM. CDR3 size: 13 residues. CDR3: CASSTTGQGGYTF. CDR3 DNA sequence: TGTGCCAGCAGTACGACAGGACAGGGCGGCTACACCTTC.

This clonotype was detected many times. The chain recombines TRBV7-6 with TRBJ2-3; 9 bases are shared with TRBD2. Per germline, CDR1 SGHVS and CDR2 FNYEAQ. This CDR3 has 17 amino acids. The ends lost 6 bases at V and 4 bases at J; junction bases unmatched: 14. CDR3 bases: TGTGCCAGCAGTTACCGTGGACTAGCGCCCCTCCCAGATACGCAGTATTTT. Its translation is CASSYRGLAPLPDTQYF.